This TCR beta chain was obtained from a study of a mutant IDH1 vaccine in newly diagnosed glioma. Across the whole study: Across weeks 1, 3, 5, 7, 11, 15, 19 and 23, patients received a vaccination each time, eight in all. Patients got radiotherapy, temozolomide, or both beforehand, and most got both.

Sequencing was performed with immunoSEQ multiplex PCR; in TCRdb, only in-frame clones are kept and a portion is missing. In the table there are 40,000 to 65,000 clones, around 80% of which are singletons. Comments on this clone: Its specificity is unknown.

Study findings and constraints: Of the patients, less than 95% had vaccine-induced immune responses.

The time point denotes: week 5, during vaccination. In every dose of vaccine, 300 ug of mutant IDH1 20-mer peptide was given alongside topical imiquimod. This receptor was taken from a woman in her forties with glioma. The source was PBMCs, collected from a glioma patient whose treatment included an IDH1 peptide vaccine.

The CDR3: CASRGDRLYGYTF. In DNA form, the CDR3 reads TGTGCCAGCAGAGGGGACCGGCTCTATGGCTACACCTTC. The gene calls are TRBV6-1 and TRBJ1-2; tentative D call: TRBD1 (5 bases). Germline CDR1 MNHNS, CDR2 SASEGT. The CDR3 covers 13 residues. V shed 6 bases and J shed 4 bases, with 12 bases lying between them.